The clone carrying this TCR beta chain was found a few times. Its matching antigen is unknown. This record comes from a study of shared clonotypes between healthy human individuals. Whole-study findings and limits: Clonotype sharing among the donors was expected to vary with sequencing depth.

Nashville, Tennessee was home to all donors, each a Caucasian adult. The germline V gene has CDR1 SGHRS and CDR2 YFSETQ. The CDR3 is 16 residues long. The trim removed 5 bases at V and 4 bases at J, leaving 14 bases unmatched. TCRdb keeps only in-frame clones here, not all; method: immunoSEQ multiplex PCR. In the table there are about 1 million clones, about three quarters of which are singletons. This rearrangement joins TRBV5-1 to TRBJ1-2; TRBD1 matches 7 bases. The TCR originated in a man aged 18 to 35 in good health. Sequenced sample: memory CD4+ T cells sorted from blood. Sample subset: CD45RA-negative fraction. CDR3: CASRQASGTAGYGYTF. For the CDR3, the DNA is TGCGCCAGCAGGCAGGCCTCCGGGACAGCTGGCTATGGCTACACCTTC.